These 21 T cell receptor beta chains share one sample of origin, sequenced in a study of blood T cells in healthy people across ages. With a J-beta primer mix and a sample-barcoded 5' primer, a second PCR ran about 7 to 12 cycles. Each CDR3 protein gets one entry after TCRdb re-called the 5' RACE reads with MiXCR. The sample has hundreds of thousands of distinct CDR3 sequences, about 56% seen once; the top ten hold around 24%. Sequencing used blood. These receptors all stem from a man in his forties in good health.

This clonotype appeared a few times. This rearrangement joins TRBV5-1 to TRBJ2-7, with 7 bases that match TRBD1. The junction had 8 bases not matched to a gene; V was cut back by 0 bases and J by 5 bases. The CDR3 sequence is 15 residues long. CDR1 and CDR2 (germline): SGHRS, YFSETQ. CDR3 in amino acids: CASSLAGQGVHEQYF. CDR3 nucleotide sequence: TGCGCCAGCAGCTTGGCTGGCCAGGGGGTACACGAGCAGTACTTC.

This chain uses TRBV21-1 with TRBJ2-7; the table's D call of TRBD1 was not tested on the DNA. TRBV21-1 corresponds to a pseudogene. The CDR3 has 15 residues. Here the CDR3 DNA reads TGTGCCAGCAGCAAACGGGGCAGAGAGTGCTACGAGCAGTACTTC. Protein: CASSKRGRECYEQYF.

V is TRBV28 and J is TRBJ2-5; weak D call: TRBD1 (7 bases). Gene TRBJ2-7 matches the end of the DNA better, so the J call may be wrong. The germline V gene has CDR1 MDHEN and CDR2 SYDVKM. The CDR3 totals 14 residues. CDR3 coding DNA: TGTGCCAGCAGGAGACAGGGAGCGGGCTACGAGCAGTACTTC. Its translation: CASRRQGAGYEQYF.

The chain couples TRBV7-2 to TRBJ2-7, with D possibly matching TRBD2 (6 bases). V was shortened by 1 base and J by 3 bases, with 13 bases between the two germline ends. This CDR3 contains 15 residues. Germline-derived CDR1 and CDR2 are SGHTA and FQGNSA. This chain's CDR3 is CASSLVGGTLYEQYF. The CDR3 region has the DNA TGTGCCAGCAGCTTAGTTGGGGGGACCCTCTACGAGCAGTACTTC.

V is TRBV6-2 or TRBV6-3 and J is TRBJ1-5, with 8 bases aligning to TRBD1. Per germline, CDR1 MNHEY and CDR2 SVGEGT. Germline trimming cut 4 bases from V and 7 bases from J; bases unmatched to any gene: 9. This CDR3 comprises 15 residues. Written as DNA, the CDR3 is TGTGCCAGCAGTTGGGGGCAGGGGGCAGGGCAGCCCCAGCATTTT. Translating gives CASSWGQGAGQPQHF.

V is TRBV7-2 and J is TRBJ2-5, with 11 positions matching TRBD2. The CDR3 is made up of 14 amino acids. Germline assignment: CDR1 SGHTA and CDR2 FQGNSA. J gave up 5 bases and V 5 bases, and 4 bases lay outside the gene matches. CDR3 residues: CASSPSGGPETQYF. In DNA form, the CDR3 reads TGTGCCAGCAGCCCTAGCGGGGGGCCGGAGACCCAGTACTTC.

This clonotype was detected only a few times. The CDR3 sequence: CATSDQHDRKETQYF. CDR3 sequence (DNA): TGTGCCACCAGTGATCAGCACGACAGGAAAGAGACCCAGTACTTC. J is TRBJ2-5 and V is TRBV24-1, with D possibly matching TRBD1 (6 bases). Germline V lookup: CDR1 KGHDR, CDR2 SFDVKD. The CDR3 runs 15 residues. Trimming took 3 bases from V and 3 from J, leaving 13 bases between them.

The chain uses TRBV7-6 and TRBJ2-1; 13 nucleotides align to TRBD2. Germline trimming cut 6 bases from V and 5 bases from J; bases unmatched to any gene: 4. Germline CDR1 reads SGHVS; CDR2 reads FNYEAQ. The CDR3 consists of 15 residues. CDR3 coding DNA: TGTGCCAGCAGACAAGGGACTAGCGGGAACAATGAGCAGTTCTTC. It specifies CASRQGTSGNNEQFF.

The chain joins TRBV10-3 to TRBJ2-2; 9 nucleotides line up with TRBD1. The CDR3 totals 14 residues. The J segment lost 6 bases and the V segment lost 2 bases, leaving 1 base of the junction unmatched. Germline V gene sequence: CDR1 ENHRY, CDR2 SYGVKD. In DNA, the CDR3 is TGTGCCATCAGTGAGGGACAGGGGCCCGGGGAGCTGTTTTTT. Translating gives CAISEGQGPGELFF.

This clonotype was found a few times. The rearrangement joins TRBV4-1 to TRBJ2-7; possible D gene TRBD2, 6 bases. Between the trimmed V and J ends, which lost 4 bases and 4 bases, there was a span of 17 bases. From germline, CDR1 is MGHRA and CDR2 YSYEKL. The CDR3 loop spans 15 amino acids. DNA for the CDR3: TGCGCCAGCAGCCGCCCGGGACTTCCTCAGTACGAGCAGTACTTC. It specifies CASSRPGLPQYEQYF.

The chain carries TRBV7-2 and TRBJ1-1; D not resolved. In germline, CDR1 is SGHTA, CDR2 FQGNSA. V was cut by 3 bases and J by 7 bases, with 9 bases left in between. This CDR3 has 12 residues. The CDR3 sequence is CASSFLRIEAFF. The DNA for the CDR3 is TGTGCCAGCAGCTTCCTTAGGATTGAAGCTTTCTTT.

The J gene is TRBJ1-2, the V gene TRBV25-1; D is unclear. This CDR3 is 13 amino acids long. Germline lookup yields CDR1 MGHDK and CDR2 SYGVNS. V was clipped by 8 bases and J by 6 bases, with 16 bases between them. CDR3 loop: CASEEPGVDGYTF. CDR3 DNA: TGTGCCAGCGAGGAACCGGGCGTGGATGGCTACACCTTC.

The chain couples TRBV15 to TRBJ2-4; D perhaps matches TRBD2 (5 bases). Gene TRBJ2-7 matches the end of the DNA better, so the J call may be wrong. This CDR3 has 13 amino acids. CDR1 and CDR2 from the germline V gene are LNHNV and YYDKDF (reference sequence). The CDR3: CATSRREGNEQYF. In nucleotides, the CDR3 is TGTGCCACCAGCAGACGGGAAGGTAACGAGCAGTACTTC.

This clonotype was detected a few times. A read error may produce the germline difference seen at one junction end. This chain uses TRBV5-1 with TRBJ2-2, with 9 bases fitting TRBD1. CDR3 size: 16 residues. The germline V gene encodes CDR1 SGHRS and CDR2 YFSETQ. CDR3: CASSASGTGHTGEPFF. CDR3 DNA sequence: TGCGCCAGCAGCGCGTCCGGGACAGGGCACACCGGGGAGCCGTTTTTT.

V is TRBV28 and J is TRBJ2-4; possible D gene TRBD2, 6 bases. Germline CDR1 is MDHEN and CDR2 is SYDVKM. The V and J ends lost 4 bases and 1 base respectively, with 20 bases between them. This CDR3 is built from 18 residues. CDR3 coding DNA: TGTGCCAGCAGTTGGGGAAAGCCGGGGGACTTTGCCAAAAACATTCAGTACTTC. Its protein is CASSWGKPGDFAKNIQYF.

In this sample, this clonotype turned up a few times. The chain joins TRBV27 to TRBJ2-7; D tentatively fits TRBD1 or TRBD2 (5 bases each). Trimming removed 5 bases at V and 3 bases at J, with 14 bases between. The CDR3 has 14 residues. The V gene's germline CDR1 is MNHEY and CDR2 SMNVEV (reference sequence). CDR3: CASSPGPRDYEQYF. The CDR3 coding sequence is TGTGCCAGCAGTCCGGGACCCAGGGACTACGAGCAGTACTTC.

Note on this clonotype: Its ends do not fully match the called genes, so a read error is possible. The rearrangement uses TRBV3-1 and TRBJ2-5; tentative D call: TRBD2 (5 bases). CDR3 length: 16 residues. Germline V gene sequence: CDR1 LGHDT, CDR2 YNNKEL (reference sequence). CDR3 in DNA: TGTGCCAGCAGCCGACTCCGGGAAACCTTACAAGGGACCCAGTACTTC. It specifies CASSRLRETLQGTQYF.

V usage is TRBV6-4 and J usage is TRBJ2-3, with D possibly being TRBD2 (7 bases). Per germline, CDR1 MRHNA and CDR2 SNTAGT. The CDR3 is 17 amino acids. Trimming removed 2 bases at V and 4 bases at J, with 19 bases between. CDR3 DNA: TGTGCCAGCAGTGACGGGGATCGCGGGGGCGAAGCAGATACGCAGTATTTT. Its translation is CASSDGDRGGEADTQYF.

CDR3 loop: CASIIGTSGTKQYF. The CDR3 DNA reads TGTGCCAGCATTATAGGGACTAGCGGGACCAAGCAGTACTTC. The chain joins TRBV6-1 to TRBJ2-5; 13 bases agree with TRBD2. Germline assignment: CDR1 MNHNS and CDR2 SASEGT. V lost 7 bases and J lost 11; bases outside the gene matches: 10. This CDR3 is built from 14 residues.

The CDR3 bases are TGTGCCACCAGCAGAGTAGTAGCGGGGGCCCTAGGAGCCAAAAACATTCAGTACTTC. It yields the protein CATSRVVAGALGAKNIQYF. The chain couples TRBV15 to TRBJ2-4; 9 positions agree with TRBD2. Germline V gene sequence: CDR1 LNHNV, CDR2 YYDKDF (reference sequence). The V and J ends lost 1 base and 0 bases, in that order; junction bases with no gene match: 10. The CDR3 has 19 residues.

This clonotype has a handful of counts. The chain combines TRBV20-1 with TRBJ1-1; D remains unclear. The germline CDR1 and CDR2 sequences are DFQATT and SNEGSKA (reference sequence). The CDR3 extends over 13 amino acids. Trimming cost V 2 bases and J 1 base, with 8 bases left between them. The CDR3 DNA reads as TGCAGTGCTAGACCCCGGCAGAACACTGAAGCTTTCTTT. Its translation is CSARPRQNTEAFF.